This paragraph reports one T cell receptor beta chain. Its antigen is undetermined. Cells sorted by CD45RO/CCR7/CD25/CD127/CD95/CD27 comprised CD4+ naive, central memory, regulatory and stem cell-like memory cells. J was trimmed by 1 base and V by 3 bases; bases with no gene match: 6. The germline V gene encodes CDR1 LNHDA and CDR2 SQIVND (reference sequence). The CDR3 runs to 18 residues. Reverse transcribing all isolated RNA meant expressed TCRB transcripts were sequenced. Here immunoSEQ multiplex PCR was the method, and the copy in TCRdb shows in-frame clones only, minus some. Of fewer than 900,000 clones listed, 15% to 20% were seen once; the top ten hold roughly 0.025%. This entry belongs to a study of beta chain features in type 1 diabetes. Findings of the study overall: Whether HLA type affects TCRB rearrangement stayed undetermined in the present work. PCR could preferentially amplify shorter templates, alike in patients and controls. Compared with healthy donors, patients appeared to share more similar naive, central memory and regulatory TCRB repertoires.

Input material: naive CD4+ T cells from blood. The origin of this receptor is a young woman in good health. The chain links TRBV19 to TRBJ2-1; 13 nucleotides line up with TRBD2. In DNA form, the CDR3 reads TGTGCCAGTAGTATCAAACTAGCGGGAGGGTCTTCCTACAATGAGCAGTTCTTC. Translation: CASSIKLAGGSSYNEQFF.